Here is one T cell receptor (beta chain) with its context. Its antigen is undetermined. This sample was taken from a study of T-cell memory formation after mild COVID-19. Study background: TCR clusters were largely donor specific.

MiXCR, applied by TCRdb to the 5' RACE reads, yields one record per CDR3 protein. The sample has more than 350,000 distinct CDR3 sequences; more than 15% are singletons. The germline V gene has CDR1 LGHNA and CDR2 YNFKEQ. The CDR3 is made up of 13 amino acids. Trimming cost V 4 bases and J 6 bases, with 13 bases left between them. Findings of the study overall: Clones shrinking from day 15 to 85 showed even CD4/CD8 mixes; later expanders tilted CD4+.

The sequenced material came from PBMCs or a T cell subset sorted from them (not recorded which). The TCR was taken from a man aged 18 to 30 who had mild COVID-19 (a few samples of this study predate the infection). Cell type and time point are not known. The rearrangement uses TRBV4-2 and TRBJ2-7, with a tentative D call TRBD1 (5 bases). The CDR3 loop is CASSRVRDGEQYF. The DNA for the CDR3 is TGTGCCAGCAGCCGTGTCAGGGATGGCGAGCAGTACTTC.